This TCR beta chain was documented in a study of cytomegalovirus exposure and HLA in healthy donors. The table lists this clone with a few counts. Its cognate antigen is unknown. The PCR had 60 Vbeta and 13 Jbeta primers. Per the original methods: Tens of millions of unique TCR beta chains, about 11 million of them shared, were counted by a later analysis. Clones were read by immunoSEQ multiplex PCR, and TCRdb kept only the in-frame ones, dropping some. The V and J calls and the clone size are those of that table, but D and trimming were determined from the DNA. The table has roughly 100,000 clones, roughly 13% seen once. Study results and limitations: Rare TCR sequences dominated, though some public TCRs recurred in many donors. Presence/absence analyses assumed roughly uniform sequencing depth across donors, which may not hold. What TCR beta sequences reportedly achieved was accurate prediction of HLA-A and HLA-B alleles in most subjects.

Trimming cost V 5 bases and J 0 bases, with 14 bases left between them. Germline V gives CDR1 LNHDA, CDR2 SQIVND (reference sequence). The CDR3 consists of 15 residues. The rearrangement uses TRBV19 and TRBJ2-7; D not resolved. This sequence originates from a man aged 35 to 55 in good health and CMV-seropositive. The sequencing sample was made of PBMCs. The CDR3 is CASSPSEIGSYEQYF. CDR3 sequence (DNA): TGTGCCAGTAGTCCGTCGGAGATTGGCTCCTACGAGCAGTACTTC.